The text below deals with one T cell receptor beta chain. Its antigen is currently not known. Within one base of it there is no much larger clone, and no base qualities were kept. These data come from a study of PD-1 blockade in classical Hodgkin lymphoma (dated by TCRdb to 2018 to 2021). Regarding the research as a whole: The study used CyTOF and TCR beta sequencing to define a peripheral blood immune signature of response to PD-1 blockade in classical Hodgkin lymphoma.

V is pared back by 2 bases and J by 0 bases, with 7 bases lying between the germline termini. CDR3 length: 14 amino acids, cysteine to phenylalanine. The entry retains the CDR3 DNA only, 42 bases that are in frame from base 1. Based on the germline V gene, the CDR1 and CDR2 sequences are SNHLY and FYNNEI. Genomic DNA was isolated using the Qiagen DNeasy kit from unsorted PBMCs as well as from negatively selected CD4+ and CD8+ fractions. Using primers that anneal to V and J segments, immunoSEQ multiplex PCR amplified the TCR beta CDR3 regions. A synthetic immune receptor repertoire was used to minimize amplification bias, and any remaining bias was removed computationally after sequencing. The original methods were these. Custom Python scripts were used to quantify repertoire diversity as the Shannon entropy index. Unsorted, CD4+ and CD8+ repertoires were analyzed separately, except for combined analyses in which CD4+ and CD8+ sequences were merged in silico. TCRdb provides this immuneACCESS table in a form limited to in-frame rearrangements. Some clones are lacking; in checked studies, under half of them reflect an unresolved V gene, and why the rest are absent is not known. For V, J and clone size, that table is used; D and trimming come from the DNA. This sample is represented by 70,000 or so clones; about 93% of them were singletons. The ten largest account for roughly 2.7% of the sample.

Broad study findings and their caveats: Only a single clinical trial cohort was studied, and what caused the repertoire differences, possibly disease activity or prior therapy, remained undefined. Baseline TCR diversity was reported to be lower in newly diagnosed patients than in healthy donors, and even lower in relapsed/refractory patients.

The sample's time point label, decoded: newly diagnosed, previously untreated cHL patient sample. As a comparison group for the relapsed/refractory trial patients, PBMCs were sequenced from patients with newly diagnosed, previously untreated classical Hodgkin lymphoma. Peripheral blood was collected in 8 mL Vacutainer Cell Preparation Tubes, from which PBMCs were isolated by centrifugation and then cryopreserved. The source is a human donor with classical Hodgkin lymphoma. The specimen was peripheral blood mononuclear cells (PBMCs). The sequence joins TRBV2 to TRBJ2-5; no D segment can be confidently identified. The CDR3 here reads CASSERRNQETQYF. The bases read TGTGCCAGCAGTGAACGGCGGAACCAAGAGACCCAGTACTTC. When the CDR3 is completed using the reference TRBV2 and TRBJ2-5 genes on either side, the full variable domain is EPEVTQTPSHQVTQMGQEVILRCVPISNHLYFYWYRQILGQKVEFLVSFYNNEISEKSEIFDDQFSVERPDGSNFTLKIRSTKLEDSAMYFCASSERRNQETQYFGPGTRLLVL.